This TCR beta chain was identified during a study of blood T cell repertoires in COVID-19. Study information: Collection of acute and convalescent COVID-19 samples took place in the United States, Italy and Spain.

CDR1 SNHLY and CDR2 FYNNEI come from the germline V gene. V dropped 1 base and J dropped 7 bases, with 8 bases sitting between them. The CDR3 has 12 residues. Original data processing: From reference gene primer amplification, estimates of nucleated cell counts were derived. Some clones are missing from TCRdb's copy, which holds only in-frame ones; the method was immunoSEQ multiplex PCR. V and J calls and clone size are copied from that table; D and trimming were computed from the DNA. Of about 360,000 clones listed, approximately 86% are singletons. The receptor comes from a human donor in a cohort sampled during active COVID-19. The sequenced sample was peripheral blood. This chain uses TRBV2 with TRBJ2-7, with D unclear. The CDR3 region is CASSEGVWEQYF. The CDR3 DNA follows: TGTGCCAGCAGTGAAGGAGTTTGGGAGCAGTACTTC.